This T cell receptor beta chain was observed in a study of shared clonotypes between healthy human individuals. In germline, CDR1 is MDHEN, CDR2 SYDVKM. The CDR3 totals 17 residues. V was pared by 2 bases and J by 0 bases, with 15 bases between. Partitioning of CD4+ cells yielded a CD45RA+ naive subset and a CD45RA-negative memory subset. Regarding this clone: The target antigen is unknown.

Study-wide findings and caveats: The genetic and exposure-history diversity represented was limited by few donors. Among the subsets, naive ones generally showed larger estimated richness than memory ones.

Profiled with immunoSEQ multiplex PCR; TCRdb holds only in-frame clones, not every one. The table shows approximately 2,300,000 clones, with approximately 90% occurring only once. The sequence was collected from a young man in good health. Some clones in this sample may be carry-over from other donors' samples. Sequences were obtained from naive CD4+ T cells from PBMCs. As to subset: CD45RA+ positively selected. This chain uses TRBV28 with TRBJ2-3, with D possibly TRBD2 on 5 matching bases. CDR3 sequence reads: CASSLGQWGASTDTQYF. DNA of the CDR3: TGTGCCAGCAGTTTAGGGCAGTGGGGAGCTAGCACAGATACGCAGTATTTT.